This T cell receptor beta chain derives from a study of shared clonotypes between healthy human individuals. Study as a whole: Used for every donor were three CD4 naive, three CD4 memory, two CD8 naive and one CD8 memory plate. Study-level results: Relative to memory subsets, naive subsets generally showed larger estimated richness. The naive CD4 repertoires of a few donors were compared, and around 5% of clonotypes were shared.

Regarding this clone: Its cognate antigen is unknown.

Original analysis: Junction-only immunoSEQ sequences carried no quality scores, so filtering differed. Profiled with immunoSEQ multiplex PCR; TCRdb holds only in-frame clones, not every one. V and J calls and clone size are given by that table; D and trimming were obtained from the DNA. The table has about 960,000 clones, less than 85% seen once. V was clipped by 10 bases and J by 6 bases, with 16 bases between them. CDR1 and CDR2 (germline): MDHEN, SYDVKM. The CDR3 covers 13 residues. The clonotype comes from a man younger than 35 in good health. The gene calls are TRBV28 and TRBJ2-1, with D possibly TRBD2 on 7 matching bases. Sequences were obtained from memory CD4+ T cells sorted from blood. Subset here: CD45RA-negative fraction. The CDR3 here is CAIRGGGRNEQFF. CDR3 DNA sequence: TGTGCCATCCGAGGGGGGGGTCGCAATGAGCAGTTCTTC. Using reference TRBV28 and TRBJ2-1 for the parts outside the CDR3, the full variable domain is DVKVTQSSRYLVKRTGEKVFLECVQDMDHENMFWYRQDPGLGLRLIYFSYDVKMKEKGDIPEGYSVSREKKERFSLILESASTNQTSMYLCAIRGGGRNEQFFGPGTRLTVL.